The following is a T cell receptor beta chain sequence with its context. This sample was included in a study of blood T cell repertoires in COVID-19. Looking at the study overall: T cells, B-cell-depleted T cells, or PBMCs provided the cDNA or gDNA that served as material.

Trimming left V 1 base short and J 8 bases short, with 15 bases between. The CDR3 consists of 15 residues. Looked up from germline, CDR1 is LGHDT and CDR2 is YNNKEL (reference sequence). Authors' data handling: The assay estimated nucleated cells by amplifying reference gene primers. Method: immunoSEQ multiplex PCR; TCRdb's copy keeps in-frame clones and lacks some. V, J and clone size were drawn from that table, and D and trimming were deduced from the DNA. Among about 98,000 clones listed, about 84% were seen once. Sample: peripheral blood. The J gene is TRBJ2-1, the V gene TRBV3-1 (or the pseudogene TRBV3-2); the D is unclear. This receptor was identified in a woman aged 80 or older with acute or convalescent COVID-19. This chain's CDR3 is CASSQAVGAADEQFF. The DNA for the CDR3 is TGTGCCAGCAGCCAAGCTGTCGGAGCTGCCGATGAGCAGTTCTTC.